The clone carrying this TCR beta chain was detected many times. Its specificity is unknown. TCRdb re-called the 5' RACE reads with MiXCR, one entry per CDR3 protein. The sample yields about 120,000 distinct CDR3 sequences, around 3% seen once. These data originate in a study of neurological immune-mediated disorders. Study-level points and caveats: HTLV-1-associated myelopathy had the most TCR clonal expansion, whereas multiple sclerosis had the least (lower than in healthy controls). The multiple sclerosis repertoire cluster showed no association with any clinical or MRI feature. The authors stated that larger cohorts are needed. No CDR3 amino acid sequences recurred among expanded clones across subjects, suggesting private repertoires in all groups.

Where libraries were unsorted, they were derived from 2 million PBMCs stored at -80 degrees C. Sequenced sample: PBMCs. The receptor was isolated from a woman aged 25 to 45 with multiple sclerosis.

CDR3 sequence (DNA): TGTGCCACAAATACAGGGAAAAGCAATCAGCCCCAGCATTTT. This sequence encodes CATNTGKSNQPQHF. The chain is built from TRBV19 and TRBJ1-5; D might be TRBD1 (6 bases). The V end lost 10 bases, the J end lost 1 base, and 14 bases lay between the germline ends. The CDR3 is 14 amino acids. CDR1 is LNHDA, CDR2 SQIVND, per germline (reference sequence).